The clone carrying this T cell receptor (beta chain) was observed once. Trimming at V came to 0 bases and at J to 9 bases, leaving 5 bases not matched to a gene. CDR1 is LGHDT and CDR2 is YNNKEL in the germline V gene (reference sequence). The CDR3 contains 15 residues. As processed by the authors: Counts of nucleated cells, estimated from reference gene primer amplification, were obtained. Only in-frame clones appear in the TCRdb table, and some are missing; sequencing was by immunoSEQ multiplex PCR. The V and J calls and clone size come from that table; D and trimming were worked out from the DNA. The data show approximately 70,000 clones, about 70% seen once. This sample is drawn from a study of blood T cell repertoires in COVID-19. About the study: Collection of acute and convalescent COVID-19 samples took place in the United States, Italy and Spain.

This TCR was sampled from a woman in her 70s with acute or convalescent COVID-19. The chain has TRBV3-1 (or the pseudogene TRBV3-2) and TRBJ2-1, with TRBD2 identical over 10 bases. Sequencing was done on a sample of peripheral blood. The CDR3 DNA is TGTGCCAGCAGCCAAGACCTAGCGGGGGTGGGTGAGCAGTTCTTC. It specifies CASSQDLAGVGEQFF.